This TCR beta chain derives from a study of cytomegalovirus exposure and HLA in healthy donors. A few counts support this clone. The PCR contained 60 Vbeta and 13 Jbeta primers. Only in-frame clones appear in the TCRdb table, and some are missing; sequencing was by immunoSEQ multiplex PCR. The sample carries approximately 160,000 clones, around four fifths recorded once. The CDR3 length is 15 residues. Germline lookup yields CDR1 SGDLS and CDR2 YYNGEE. V dropped 0 bases and J dropped 4 bases, with 10 bases sitting between them. The sample consisted of PBMCs. This receptor was identified in a woman in her twenties or thirties in good health and CMV-seropositive. V and J are TRBV9 and TRBJ2-2, with TRBD2 as a possible D gene (5 bases). DNA for the CDR3: TGTGCCAGCAGCGTAGGTTCTAGCCTCACCGGGGAGCTGTTTTTT. Translation: CASSVGSSLTGELFF.